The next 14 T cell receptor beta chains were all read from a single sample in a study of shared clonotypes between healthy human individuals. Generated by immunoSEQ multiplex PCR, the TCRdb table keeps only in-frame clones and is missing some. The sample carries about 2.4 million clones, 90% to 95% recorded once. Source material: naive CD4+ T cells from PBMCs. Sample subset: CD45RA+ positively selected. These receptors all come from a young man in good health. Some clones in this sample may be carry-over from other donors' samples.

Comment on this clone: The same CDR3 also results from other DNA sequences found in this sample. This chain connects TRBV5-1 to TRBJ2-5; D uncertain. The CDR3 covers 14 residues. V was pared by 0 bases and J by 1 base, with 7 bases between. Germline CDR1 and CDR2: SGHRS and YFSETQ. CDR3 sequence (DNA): TGCGCCAGCAGCTTGGGCGCCGGCCAAGAGACCCAGTACTTC. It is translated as CASSLGAGQETQYF.

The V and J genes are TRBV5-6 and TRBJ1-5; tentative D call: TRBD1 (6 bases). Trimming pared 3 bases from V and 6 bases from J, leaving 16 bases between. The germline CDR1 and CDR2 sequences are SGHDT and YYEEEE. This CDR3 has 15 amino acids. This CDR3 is CASSSGPRGSQPQHF. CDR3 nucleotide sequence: TGTGCCAGCAGCTCCGGGCCCAGGGGAAGTCAGCCCCAGCATTTT.

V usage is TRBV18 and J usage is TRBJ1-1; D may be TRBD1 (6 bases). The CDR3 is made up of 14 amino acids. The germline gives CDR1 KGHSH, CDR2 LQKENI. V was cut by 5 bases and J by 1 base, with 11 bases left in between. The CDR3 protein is CASSEAGENTEAFF. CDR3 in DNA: TGTGCCAGCTCAGAGGCAGGGGAGAACACTGAAGCTTTCTTT.

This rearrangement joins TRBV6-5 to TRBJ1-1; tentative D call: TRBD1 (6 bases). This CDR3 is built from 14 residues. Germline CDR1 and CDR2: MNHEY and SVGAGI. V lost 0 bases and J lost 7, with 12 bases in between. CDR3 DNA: TGTGCCAGCAGTTACTCGAGCAGGGGCTATGAAGCTTTCTTT. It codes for CASSYSSRGYEAFF.

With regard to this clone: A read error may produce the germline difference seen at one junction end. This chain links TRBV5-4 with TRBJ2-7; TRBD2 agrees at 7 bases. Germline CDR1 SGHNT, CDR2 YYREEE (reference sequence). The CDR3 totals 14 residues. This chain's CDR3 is CASSGGVGLAAFVF. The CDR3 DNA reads TGTGCCAGCAGCGGGGGGGTAGGGCTAGCGGCGTTTGTCTTC.

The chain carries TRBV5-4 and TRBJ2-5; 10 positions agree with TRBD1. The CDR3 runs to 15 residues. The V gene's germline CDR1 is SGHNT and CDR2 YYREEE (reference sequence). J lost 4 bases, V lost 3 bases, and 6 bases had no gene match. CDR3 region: CASSYRQGATETQYF. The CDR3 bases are TGTGCCAGCAGCTACCGACAGGGGGCTACAGAGACCCAGTACTTC.

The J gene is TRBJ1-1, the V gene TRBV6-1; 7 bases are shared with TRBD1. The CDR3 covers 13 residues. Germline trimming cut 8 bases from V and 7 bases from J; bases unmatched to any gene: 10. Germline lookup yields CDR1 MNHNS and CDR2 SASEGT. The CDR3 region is CASSGQVKLEAFF. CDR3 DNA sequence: TGTGCCAGCTCCGGACAGGTTAAACTTGAAGCTTTCTTT.

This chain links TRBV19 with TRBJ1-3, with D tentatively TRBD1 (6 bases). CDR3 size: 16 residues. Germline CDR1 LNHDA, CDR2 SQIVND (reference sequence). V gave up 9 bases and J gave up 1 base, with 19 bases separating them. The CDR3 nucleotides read TGTGCCAGCATCAGAAGGGGGGGCAGGTCTGGAAACACCATATATTTT. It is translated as CASIRRGGRSGNTIYF.

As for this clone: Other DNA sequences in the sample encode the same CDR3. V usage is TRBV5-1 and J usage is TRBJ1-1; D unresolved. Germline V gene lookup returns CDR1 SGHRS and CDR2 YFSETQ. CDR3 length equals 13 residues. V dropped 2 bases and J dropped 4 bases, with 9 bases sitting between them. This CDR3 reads CASSLGLGTEAFF. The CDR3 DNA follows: TGCGCCAGCAGCTTAGGGCTTGGCACTGAAGCTTTCTTT. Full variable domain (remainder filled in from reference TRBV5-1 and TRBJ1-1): KAGVTQTPRYLIKTRGQQVTLSCSPISGHRSVSWYQQTPGQGLQFLFEYFSETQRNKGNFPGRFSGRQFSNSRSEMNVSTLELGDSALYLCASSLGLGTEAFFGQGTRLTVV.

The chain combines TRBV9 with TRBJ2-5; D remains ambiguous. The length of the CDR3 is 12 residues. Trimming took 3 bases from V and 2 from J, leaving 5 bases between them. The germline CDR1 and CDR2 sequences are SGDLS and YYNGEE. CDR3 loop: CASSAPQETQYF. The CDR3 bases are TGTGCCAGCAGCGCTCCGCAAGAGACCCAGTACTTC.

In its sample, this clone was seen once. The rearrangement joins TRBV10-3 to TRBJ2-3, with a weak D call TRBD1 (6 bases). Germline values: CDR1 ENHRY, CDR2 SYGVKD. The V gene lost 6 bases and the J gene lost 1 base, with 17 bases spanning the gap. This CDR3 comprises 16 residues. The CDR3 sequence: CAIRGLLGAGTDTQYF. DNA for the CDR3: TGTGCCATCAGGGGGTTGTTGGGGGCAGGCACAGATACGCAGTATTTT.

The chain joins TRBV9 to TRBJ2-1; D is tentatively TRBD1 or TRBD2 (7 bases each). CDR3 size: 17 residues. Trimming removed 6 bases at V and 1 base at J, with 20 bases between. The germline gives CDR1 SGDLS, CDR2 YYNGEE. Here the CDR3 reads CASTKRGLAVSYNEQFF. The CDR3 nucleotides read TGTGCCAGCACCAAGAGGGGGCTAGCGGTATCCTACAATGAGCAGTTCTTC.

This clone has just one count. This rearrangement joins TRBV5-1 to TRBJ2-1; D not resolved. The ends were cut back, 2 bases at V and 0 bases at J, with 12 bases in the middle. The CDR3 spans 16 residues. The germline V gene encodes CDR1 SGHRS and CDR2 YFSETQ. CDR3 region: CASSFLSSSSYNEQFF. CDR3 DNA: TGCGCCAGCAGCTTCCTTTCCTCAAGCTCCTACAATGAGCAGTTCTTC.

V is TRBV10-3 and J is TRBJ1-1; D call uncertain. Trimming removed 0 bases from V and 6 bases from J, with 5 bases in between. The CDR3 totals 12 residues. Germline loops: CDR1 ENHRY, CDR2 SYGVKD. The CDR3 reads CAISESGPEAFF. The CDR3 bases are TGTGCCATCAGTGAGTCAGGACCTGAAGCTTTCTTT.